This entry concerns a single T cell receptor (beta chain). These data belong to a study of graft-versus-host responses after intestinal transplantation. On the study more broadly: The whole recipient group had anti-thymocyte globulin induction followed by tacrolimus and steroids for around 3 years. Study-wide results and limits: Detection of GvH clones occurred in recipient marrow, and some had their first appearance in ileum or blood.

Libraries were prepared by immunoSEQ multiplex PCR; TCRdb keeps only in-frame clonotypes and omits some of them. This sample has 15,000 to 20,000 clones; approximately 39% occur once, and the top ten carry approximately 2%. There were 200,000 CFSE-labeled responder cells plated together with 200,000 irradiated, violet-dye-labeled stimulator cells. CD4 and CD8 responders that proliferated in the reaction were FACS-sorted. Germline loops: CDR1 SGHTA, CDR2 FQGNSA. V gave up 1 base and J gave up 6 bases, with 16 bases separating them. The CDR3 has 16 residues. The sequences come from alloreactive CD4+ T cells from a mixed lymphocyte reaction culture, collected before transplantation. As to subset: CFSE-low proliferating T cells sorted from roughly 6-day pre-transplant mixed lymphocyte reaction (GvH or HvG direction). The sequence was collected from a human patient who was an organ donor for intestinal transplantation. The V and J genes are TRBV7-2 and TRBJ2-1; TRBD2 is a possible D gene (5 bases). This CDR3 reads CASSLDLLAPSNEQFF. In DNA form, the CDR3 reads TGTGCCAGCAGCTTAGATCTCCTAGCCCCCTCCAATGAGCAGTTCTTC.